Presented here are 2 T cell receptor beta chains from one specimen sequenced in a study of cytomegalovirus exposure and HLA in healthy donors. PCR was performed using 60 Vbeta and 13 Jbeta primers. TCRdb's table, derived via immunoSEQ multiplex PCR, lists solely in-frame clones and lacks some. The sample lists 210,000 or so clones, over 80% seen once, with roughly 0.75% in the top ten. The sequencing sample was made of PBMCs. Receptors originate from a boy aged 2-9 years in good health and CMV-seronegative.

This chain links TRBV20-1 with TRBJ2-1; the D is unclear. Germline-derived CDR1 and CDR2 are DFQATT and SNEGSKA (reference sequence). The CDR3 sequence is 11 residues long. In nucleotides, the CDR3 is TGCAGCGCTCCAGTCTACAATGAGCAGTTCTTC. Its translation is CSAPVYNEQFF.

This clone was seen a single time. The chain recombines TRBV4-1 with TRBJ1-6, with D tentatively TRBD1 (6 bases). Per germline, CDR1 MGHRA and CDR2 YSYEKL. V lost 3 bases, J lost 10 bases, and 16 bases lay in between. CDR3 length: 15 residues. The CDR3 reads CASSQPQGRGSPLHF. CDR3 bases: TGCGCCAGCAGCCAGCCTCAGGGGAGAGGCTCACCCCTCCACTTT.